Listed below are T cell receptor beta chains from one sample, sequenced in a study of T cell repertoires in cytomegalovirus infection. TCRdb reprocessed the reads via MiXCR and lists one record per CDR3 protein. The profile covers 500,000 or so distinct CDR3 sequences, with approximately 17% appearing a single time and roughly 25% taken by the ten largest. The specimen was CD8+ T cells from PBMCs. Receptors were obtained from a human donor in good health (CMV status not recorded). Some clones in this sample may be carry-over from other donors' samples. Both conserved end residues are part of each CDR3. Fields, in order: clone size, D gene, V gene, J gene, CDR3 DNA, CDR3 protein. The D gene is left open where the match is weak. A clone size is listed for some rows: how often the clone was seen (once, few, many), or a class if it is expanded.

many	TRBD1	TRBV4-1	TRBJ1-1	TGCGCCAGCAGCCACCCTTCAGGGGGCGCGGGCACTGAAGCTTTCTTT	CASSHPSGGAGTEAFF
many	TRBD2	TRBV7-3	TRBJ2-5	TGTGCCAGCAGCCCGGAGCGGGGGGCCTGGGAGACCCAGTACTTC	CASSPERGAWETQYF
.	.	TRBV3-1	TRBJ1-6	TGTGCCAGCAGCCAAAAACGGAGCTCCTATAATTCACCCCTCCACTTT	CASSQKRSSYNSPLHF
many	.	TRBV7-9	TRBJ1-4	TGTGCCAGCAGCCCGTCGACAGCTGGCAATGAAAAACTGTTTTTT	CASSPSTAGNEKLFF
many	TRBD1	TRBV6-5	TRBJ1-1	TGTGCCAGCAGTTATTCTCTCGACAGGGAGGCTGTGATGGAAGCTTTCTTT	CASSYSLDREAVMEAFF
many	.	TRBV19	TRBJ2-1	TGTGCCAGTAGTATTCGCCGGGAATTGGTTTCCTACAATGAGCAGTTCTTC	CASSIRRELVSYNEQFF
.	.	TRBV15	TRBJ2-1	TGTGCCACCGAGGCAGGAGAGGGCAATGAGCAGTTCTTC	CATEAGEGNEQFF
many	.	TRBV28	TRBJ2-1	TGTGCCAGCAGTTTCCCCGATGGGGGGCTCTACAATGAGCAGTTCTTC	CASSFPDGGLYNEQFF
many	.	TRBV7-9	TRBJ1-2	TGTGCCAGCAGCTCCGCAGGGGTCTATGGCTACACCTTC	CASSSAGVYGYTF
many	.	TRBV7-7	TRBJ2-2	TGTGCTAGCAGCTTAGGGTTGGAGAACACCGGGGAGCTGTTTTTT	CASSLGLENTGELFF
few	.	TRBV5-6	TRBJ1-2	TGTGCCAGCAGCTTGTCCCCGGGGATCTCCTATGGCTACACCTTC	CASSLSPGISYGYTF
once	TRBD1	TRBV24-1	TRBJ2-1	TGTGCCACCAGTGACCGGACAGGTACCTACAATGAGCAGTTCTTC	CATSDRTGTYNEQFF
.	TRBD1	TRBV2	TRBJ1-1	TGTGCCAGCAGAGTCAAGACAGGGTTTATAGGAGCTTTCTTT	CASRVKTGFIGAFF
many	TRBD1	TRBV27	TRBJ1-2	TGTGCCAGCAGCGGGACAGAATCCTATGGCTACACCTTC	CASSGTESYGYTF
few	.	TRBV6-6	TRBJ1-2	TGTGCCAGCAATCCTCCACGGGGCCGAGAGGCGATCGGCTACACCTTC	CASNPPRGREAIGYTF
.	.	TRBV19	TRBJ2-7	TGTGCCAGTAGTACCGCGTCCCCCTACGAGCAGTACTTC	CASSTASPYEQYF
many	.	TRBV28	TRBJ2-7	TGTGCCAGCAGGCCGACAGGGAGGGGTTCCTACGAGCAGTACTTC	CASRPTGRGSYEQYF
.	.	TRBV6-5	TRBJ2-5	TGTGCCAGCAGTTACTCCGAGGAGTGGGAGACCCAGTACTTC	CASSYSEEWETQYF
many	TRBD1	TRBV7-9	TRBJ1-3	TGTGCCAGCAGCTTGGGGACAGTCAGAAACACCATATATTTT	CASSLGTVRNTIYF
few	.	TRBV7-9	TRBJ2-5	TGTGCCAGCAGCTTAAAGGTAGACAGAAAAGAGACCCAGTACTTC	CASSLKVDRKETQYF